A single sample is the source of the 26 T cell receptor beta chains below, sequenced in a study of cytomegalovirus exposure and HLA in healthy donors. With 60 Vbeta and 13 Jbeta primers, the PCR was carried out. Only in-frame clones appear in the TCRdb table, and some are missing; sequencing was by immunoSEQ multiplex PCR. The profile covers 180,000 or so clones, with roughly 77% appearing a single time and roughly 8% taken by the ten largest. Specimen: PBMCs. The receptors stem from a woman in her forties in good health and CMV-seropositive.

The chain carries TRBV5-1 and TRBJ2-1; maybe TRBD2 (5 bases). Germline CDR1 reads SGHRS; CDR2 reads YFSETQ. This CDR3 is 15 amino acids long. V was clipped by 0 bases and J by 5 bases, with 12 bases between them. DNA for the CDR3: TGCGCCAGCAGCTTGGTCAGCGGTGGGGACAATGAGCAGTTCTTC. It specifies CASSLVSGGDNEQFF.

The V gene is TRBV4-1, the J gene TRBJ1-4; D call uncertain. V lost 1 base to trimming and J lost 3 bases, with 9 bases between them. The CDR3 is 15 amino acids. CDR1 and CDR2 from the germline V gene are MGHRA and YSYEKL. The CDR3 spells CASSQVRGSNEKLFF. The CDR3 DNA is TGCGCCAGCAGCCAAGTCCGGGGATCTAATGAAAAACTGTTTTTT.

The V call is TRBV5-4, the J call TRBJ1-3, with 11 positions matching TRBD1. V trimming: 0 bases; J trimming: 0 bases; junction bases outside the gene matches: 5. The germline V gene has CDR1 SGHNT and CDR2 YYREEE (reference sequence). The CDR3 runs 18 residues. In DNA form, the CDR3 reads TGTGCCAGCAGCTTGGCCGGGACAGGGGGACGCTCTGGAAACACCATATATTTT. It yields the protein CASSLAGTGGRSGNTIYF.

The chain is built from TRBV20-1 and TRBJ2-1, with no clear D. The germline V gene encodes CDR1 DFQATT and CDR2 SNEGSKA (reference sequence). This CDR3 is 11 amino acids long. Trimming took off 6 bases at V and 9 bases at J, with 12 bases between the two ends. The CDR3 protein is CSAENGREQFF. CDR3 nucleotide sequence: TGCAGTGCCGAAAATGGGCGTGAGCAGTTCTTC.

The sample holds a few counts of this clone. This chain links TRBV11-3 with TRBJ1-1; perhaps TRBD1 as D (5 bases). The germline gives CDR1 SGHNT, CDR2 YENEEA. The CDR3 consists of 13 residues. The germline V and J ends were trimmed by 5 bases and 3 bases, with 10 bases remaining between them. CDR3 protein: CASSPGLDTEAFF. CDR3 DNA: TGTGCCAGCAGCCCAGGGTTGGACACTGAAGCTTTCTTT.

The V and J genes are TRBV7-2 and TRBJ2-2; 7 bases match TRBD2. Losses at the gene ends were 2 bases for V and 5 bases for J; bases not matched to a gene: 8. The CDR3 contains 16 residues. Germline CDR1 SGHTA, CDR2 FQGNSA. The CDR3 sequence: CASSLRAGRRTGELFF. CDR3 nucleotides: TGTGCCAGCAGCTTAAGAGCGGGAAGGCGTACCGGGGAGCTGTTTTTT. The variable domain in full, completed from reference TRBV7-2 and TRBJ2-2, reads GAGVSQSPSNKVTEKGKDVELRCDPISGHTALYWYRQSLGQGLEFLIYFQGNSAPDKSGLPSDRFSAERTGGSVSTLTIQRTQQEDSAVYLCASSLRAGRRTGELFFGEGSRLTVL.

The rearrangement joins TRBV18 to TRBJ1-1; D is possibly TRBD1 (6 bases). Germline V gene data show CDR1 as KGHSH and CDR2 as LQKENI. The CDR3 is made up of 18 amino acids. V was clipped by 3 bases and J by 1 base, with 21 bases between them. The CDR3 spells CASSPLILKQGQNTEAFF. CDR3 coding DNA: TGTGCCAGCTCACCTTTAATCTTAAAACAGGGCCAGAACACTGAAGCTTTCTTT. Supplemented by reference TRBV18 and TRBJ1-1, the full variable domain reads NAGVMQNPRHLVRRRGQEARLRCSPMKGHSHVYWYRQLPEEGLKFMVYLQKENIIDESGMPKERFSAEFPKEGPSILRIQQVVRGDSAAYFCASSPLILKQGQNTEAFFGQGTRLTVV.

This clone was counted a few times. The gene calls are TRBV28 and TRBJ2-5; D is perhaps TRBD2 (6 bases). Germline CDR1 is MDHEN and CDR2 is SYDVKM. This CDR3 spans 14 amino acids. V lost 8 bases and J 3 bases, leaving 16 bases between the germline ends. The CDR3 sequence: CASRGGKFKETQYF. DNA of the CDR3: TGTGCCAGCCGTGGCGGGAAATTCAAAGAGACCCAGTACTTC. Full variable domain (remainder filled in from reference TRBV28 and TRBJ2-5): DVKVTQSSRYLVKRTGEKVFLECVQDMDHENMFWYRQDPGLGLRLIYFSYDVKMKEKGDIPEGYSVSREKKERFSLILESASTNQTSMYLCASRGGKFKETQYFGPGTRLLVL.

This chain uses TRBV28 with TRBJ2-3, with TRBD2 as a possible D gene (6 bases). This CDR3 contains 16 residues. Germline loops: CDR1 MDHEN, CDR2 SYDVKM. V dropped 6 bases and J dropped 0 bases, with 16 bases sitting between them. The CDR3 DNA sequence: TGTGCCAGCAGCCTAGGACTATCTCCTAGCACAGATACGCAGTATTTT. Translated: CASSLGLSPSTDTQYF.

The chain has TRBV27 and TRBJ1-6; D unresolved. V was shortened by 6 bases and J by 6 bases, with 24 bases between the two germline ends. CDR1 MNHEY and CDR2 SMNVEV come from the germline V gene (reference sequence). This CDR3 region has 18 residues. In DNA, the CDR3 is TGTGCCAGCAGCGATTGGACTCAAACGGCAAGTTCTAATTCACCCCTCCACTTT. Amino acid sequence: CASSDWTQTASSNSPLHF.

This clone appeared a few times. The rearrangement joins TRBV9 to TRBJ2-2, with a weak D call TRBD2 (5 bases). CDR1 and CDR2 (germline): SGDLS, YYNGEE. CDR3 length: 16 amino acids. V was trimmed by 0 bases and J by 4 bases, leaving 13 bases between them. As DNA, the CDR3 is TGTGCCAGCAGCGTAGCAATTTCCCGGGGCACCGGGGAGCTGTTTTTT. Its translation is CASSVAISRGTGELFF.

The chain joins TRBV19 to TRBJ2-6; 7 bases fit TRBD2. The V and J ends lost 7 bases and 0 bases, in that order; junction bases with no gene match: 6. Germline V lookup: CDR1 LNHDA, CDR2 SQIVND (reference sequence). The CDR3 totals 16 residues. The CDR3 sequence is CASKEGGTSGANVLTF. The CDR3 DNA follows: TGTGCCAGTAAGGAGGGAGGGACCTCTGGGGCCAACGTCCTGACTTTC.

V usage is TRBV7-9 and J usage is TRBJ1-2; D is undetermined. CDR1 is SEHNR, CDR2 FQNEAQ, per germline (reference sequence). CDR3 length: 14 residues. V was pared by 5 bases and J by 0 bases, with 10 bases between. CDR3 in amino acids: CASSLNGANYGYTF. The CDR3 DNA is TGTGCCAGCAGCCTGAACGGAGCTAACTATGGCTACACCTTC.

The chain is built from TRBV5-6 and TRBJ1-5, with D hard to call. CDR3 length: 14 residues. V lost 0 bases to trimming and J lost 2 bases, with 6 bases between them. The germline CDR1 and CDR2 sequences are SGHDT and YYEEEE. The CDR3 region has the DNA TGTGCCAGCAGCTTGGGGAGGGGCAATCAGCCCCAGCATTTT. It is translated as CASSLGRGNQPQHF.

V gene TRBV18 combines with J gene TRBJ2-5, with 8 bases matching TRBD2. The CDR3 totals 13 residues. J lost 4 bases, V lost 2 bases, and 0 bases had no gene match. From germline, CDR1 is KGHSH and CDR2 LQKENI. In DNA form, the CDR3 reads TGTGCCAGCTCACCAAGCGGGGGAGAGACCCAGTACTTC. It is translated as CASSPSGGETQYF.

The chain links TRBV21-1 to TRBJ2-1; the D call TRBD2 from the table was never checked on the DNA. TRBV21-1 is a known pseudogene. The CDR3 consists of 15 residues. The CDR3: CASSRREFRHNEQFF. The DNA for the CDR3 is TGTGCCAGCAGCAGGAGGGAATTTAGGCACAATGAGCAGTTCTTC.

This clone has a handful of counts. V gene TRBV6-1 combines with J gene TRBJ2-1; 9 bases map to TRBD2. The germline V gene has CDR1 MNHNS and CDR2 SASEGT. This CDR3 spans 15 amino acids. Trimming at V came to 4 bases and at J to 2 bases, leaving 3 bases not matched to a gene. This chain's CDR3 is CASSVTSGAYNEQFF. The CDR3 coding sequence is TGTGCCAGCAGTGTGACTAGCGGAGCCTACAATGAGCAGTTCTTC.

J is TRBJ1-1 and V is TRBV19, with 7 bases matching TRBD1. With 6 bases clipped from V and 0 bases from J, the junction kept 10 bases outside the gene matches. The germline V gene encodes CDR1 LNHDA and CDR2 SQIVND (reference sequence). The CDR3 is made up of 16 amino acids. The CDR3 DNA follows: TGTGCCAGTAGGTCAACGGGACAGCCCATGAACACTGAAGCTTTCTTT. Translation: CASRSTGQPMNTEAFF.

Concerning this clone itself: Sequence at one end of the junction differs from germline and may be a read error. The chain links TRBV10-2 to TRBJ2-4; TRBD2 agrees at 10 bases. The CDR3 is made up of 12 amino acids. Germline CDR1 and CDR2: WSHSY and SAAADI. The CDR3 is CASSPGLASSHF. The CDR3 nucleotides read TGCGCCAGCAGCCCGGGACTAGCGTCTTCACACTTC.

For the CDR3, the DNA is TGTGCCAGCAGTTTATGGGACGGGGGGGCGGGCTCCTACGAGCAGTACTTC. It codes for CASSLWDGGAGSYEQYF. V and J are TRBV28 and TRBJ2-7; TRBD2 aligns across 8 bases. Trimming cost V 0 bases and J 0 bases; bases outside gene matches: 7. CDR3 length: 17 amino acids. The V gene's germline CDR1 is MDHEN and CDR2 SYDVKM.

This clone appeared a single time. J is TRBJ2-7 and V is TRBV18; D is perhaps TRBD1 (7 bases). Germline CDR1 is KGHSH and CDR2 is LQKENI. V was cut by 2 bases and J by 8 bases, with 13 bases left in between. The CDR3 length is 13 residues. The CDR3 sequence: CASSPSGGHKQYF. For the CDR3, the DNA is TGTGCCAGCTCACCATCAGGGGGGCACAAGCAGTACTTC.

The chain combines TRBV19 with TRBJ1-2; TRBD1 aligns across 9 bases. CDR3 length equals 14 residues. Germline CDR1 LNHDA, CDR2 SQIVND (reference sequence). V gave up 5 bases and J gave up 3 bases; unmatched junction bases: 4. The CDR3 DNA sequence: TGTGCCAGTAGTTCACAGGGGGCGCACTATGGCTACACCTTC. Residues: CASSSQGAHYGYTF.

The rearrangement joins TRBV6-5 to TRBJ1-5; TRBD1 matches 8 bases. This CDR3 has 16 amino acids. J was trimmed by 0 bases and V by 4 bases; bases with no gene match: 5. Per the germline V gene, CDR1 is MNHEY and CDR2 is SVGAGI. The CDR3 spells CASSSRTGNSNQPQHF. Written as DNA, the CDR3 is TGTGCCAGCAGTTCTCGGACAGGGAATAGCAATCAGCCCCAGCATTTT.

The chain employs TRBV4-2 and TRBJ2-1; D might be TRBD1 (6 bases). The CDR3 consists of 15 residues. The germline CDR1 and CDR2 sequences are LGHNA and YNFKEQ. With 0 bases removed from V and 4 bases from J, the gap between germline ends came to 10 bases. The DNA for the CDR3 is TGTGCCAGCAGCCAAGACAGGGGCGGGTACAATGAGCAGTTCTTC. This encodes CASSQDRGGYNEQFF.

V gene TRBV7-8 combines with J gene TRBJ1-5, with 7 nucleotides matching TRBD1. The J segment lost 5 bases and the V segment lost 6 bases, leaving 4 bases of the junction unmatched. Germline-derived CDR1 and CDR2 are SGHVS and FQNEAQ. The CDR3 totals 13 residues. The CDR3 is CASRRGQHQPQHF. In nucleotides, the CDR3 is TGTGCCAGCAGAAGGGGGCAGCATCAGCCCCAGCATTTT.

J is TRBJ2-5 and V is TRBV6-5; 9 nucleotides match TRBD1. TRBJ2-7 matches the DNA end more closely, so the J call is doubtful. The CDR3 totals 14 residues. Germline CDR1 reads MNHEY; CDR2 reads SVGAGI. DNA for the CDR3: TGTGCCAGCAGGCGGGACAGGGACGGCTACGAGCAGTACTTC. Its translation is CASRRDRDGYEQYF.